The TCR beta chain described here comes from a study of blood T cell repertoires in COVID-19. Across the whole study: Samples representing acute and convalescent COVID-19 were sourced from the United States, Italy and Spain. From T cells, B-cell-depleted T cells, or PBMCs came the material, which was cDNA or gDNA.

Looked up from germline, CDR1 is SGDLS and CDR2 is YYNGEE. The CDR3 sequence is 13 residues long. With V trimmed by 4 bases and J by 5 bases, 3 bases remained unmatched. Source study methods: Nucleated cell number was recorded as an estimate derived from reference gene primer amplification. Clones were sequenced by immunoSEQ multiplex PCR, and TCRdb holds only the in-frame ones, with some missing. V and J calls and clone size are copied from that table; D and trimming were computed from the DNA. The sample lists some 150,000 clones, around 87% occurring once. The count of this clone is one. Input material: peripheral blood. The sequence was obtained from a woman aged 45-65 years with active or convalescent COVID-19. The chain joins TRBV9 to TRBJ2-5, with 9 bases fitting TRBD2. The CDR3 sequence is CASSSGLAETQYF. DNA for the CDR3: TGTGCCAGCAGCTCCGGACTAGCGGAGACCCAGTACTTC.